The sequence of this T cell receptor beta chain was determined in a study of spatial heterogeneity in lung cancer. The time point denotes: sample taken at primary tumor resection. This CDR3 has 13 residues. CDR1 is SGDLS and CDR2 is YYNGEE in the germline V gene. Trimming stripped 4 bases from V and 9 bases from J, with 14 bases between. TCRdb analysed the 5' RACE reads with MiXCR anew, one entry per CDR3 protein. Of under 40,000 distinct CDR3 sequences in the sample, approximately 5.2% were seen once. This clonotype came up many times. The V and J genes are TRBV9 and TRBJ2-1; D not certain. The material sequenced was PBMCs, taken at surgery. The receptor was derived from a female donor with early-stage non-small cell lung cancer. The CDR3 region has the DNA TGTGCCAGCAGCCCCCGGAACCAAGGTGAGCAGTTCTTC. Amino acids: CASSPRNQGEQFF.